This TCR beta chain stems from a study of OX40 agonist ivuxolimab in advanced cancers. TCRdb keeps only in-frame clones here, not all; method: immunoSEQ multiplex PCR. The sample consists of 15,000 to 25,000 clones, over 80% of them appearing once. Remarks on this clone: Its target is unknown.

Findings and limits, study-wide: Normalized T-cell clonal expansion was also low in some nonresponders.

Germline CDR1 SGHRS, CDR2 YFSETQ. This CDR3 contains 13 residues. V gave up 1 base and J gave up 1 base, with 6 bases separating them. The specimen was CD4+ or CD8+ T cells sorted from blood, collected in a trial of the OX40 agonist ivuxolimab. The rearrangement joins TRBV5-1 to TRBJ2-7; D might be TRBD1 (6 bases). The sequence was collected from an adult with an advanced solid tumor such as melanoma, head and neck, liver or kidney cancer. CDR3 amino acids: CASSLTGSYEQYF. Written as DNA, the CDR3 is TGCGCCAGCAGCTTGACAGGGTCCTACGAGCAGTACTTC.